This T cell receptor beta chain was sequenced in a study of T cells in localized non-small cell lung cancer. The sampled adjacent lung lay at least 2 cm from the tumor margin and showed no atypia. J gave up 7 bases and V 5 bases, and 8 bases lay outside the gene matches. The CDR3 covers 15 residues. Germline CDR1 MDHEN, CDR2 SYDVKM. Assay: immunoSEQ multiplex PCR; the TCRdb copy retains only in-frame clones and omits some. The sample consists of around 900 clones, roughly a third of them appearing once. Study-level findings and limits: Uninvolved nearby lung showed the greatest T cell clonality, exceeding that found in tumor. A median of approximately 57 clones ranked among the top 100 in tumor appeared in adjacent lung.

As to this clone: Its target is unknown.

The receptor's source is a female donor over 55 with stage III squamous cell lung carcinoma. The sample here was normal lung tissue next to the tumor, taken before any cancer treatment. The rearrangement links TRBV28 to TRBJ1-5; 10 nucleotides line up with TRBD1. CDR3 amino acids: CASSRLSGQGQPQHF. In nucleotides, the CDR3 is TGTGCCAGCAGTCGGCTATCGGGACAGGGGCAGCCCCAGCATTTT.